This record concerns one TCR beta chain sequence. Its antigen is unidentified. PCR was performed using 60 Vbeta and 13 Jbeta primers. Clones were sequenced by immunoSEQ multiplex PCR, and TCRdb holds only the in-frame ones, with some missing. This sample has 150,000 to 200,000 clones, with approximately 80% found just once. This specimen comes from a study of cytomegalovirus exposure and HLA in healthy donors. This CDR3 contains 17 residues. In germline, CDR1 is ENHRY, CDR2 SYGVKD. Germline trimming cut 0 bases from V and 5 bases from J; bases unmatched to any gene: 9. Whole-study findings and limits: In a later analysis, a missense DCLRE1C variant was linked to TCR beta V- and J-gene trimming.

The chain couples TRBV10-3 to TRBJ2-7, with TRBD1 matching 11 bases. The clonotype comes from a woman aged 40 to 55 in good health and CMV-seronegative. Sequencing was carried out using PBMCs. CDR3 sequence reads: CAISESTLGQGDDEQYF. DNA of the CDR3: TGTGCCATCAGTGAGTCGACTCTGGGACAGGGGGACGACGAGCAGTACTTC.